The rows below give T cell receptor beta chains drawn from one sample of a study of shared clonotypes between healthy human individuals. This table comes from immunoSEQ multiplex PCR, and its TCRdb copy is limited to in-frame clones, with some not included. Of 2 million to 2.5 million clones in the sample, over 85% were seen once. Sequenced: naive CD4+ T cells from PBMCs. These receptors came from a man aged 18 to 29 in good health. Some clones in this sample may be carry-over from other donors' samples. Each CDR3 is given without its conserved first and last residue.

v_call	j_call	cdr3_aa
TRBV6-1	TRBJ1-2	ASTFSGQGLYGYT
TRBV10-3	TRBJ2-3	AISDPNSDTDTQY
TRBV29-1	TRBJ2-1	SVEAGRYNEQF
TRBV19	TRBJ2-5	ASSIGQATWETQY
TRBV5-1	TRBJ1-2	ASSLAGESYT
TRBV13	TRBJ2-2	ASSLEGTKNTGELF
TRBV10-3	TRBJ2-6	AISESGANVLT
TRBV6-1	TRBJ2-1	ASSEFLPEQF
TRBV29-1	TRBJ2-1	SVATLGNEQF
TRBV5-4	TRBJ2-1	ASSQVATSEF
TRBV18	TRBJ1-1	ASSLGRSNTEAF
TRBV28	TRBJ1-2	ATPGGGRYGYT
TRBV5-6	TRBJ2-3	ASRLPGGASDTQY
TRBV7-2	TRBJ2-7	ASSPSRGSYEQY
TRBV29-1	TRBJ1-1	SVWDRANTEAF
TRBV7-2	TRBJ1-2	ASSSPRDRAYGYT
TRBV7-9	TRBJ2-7	ASSLARGTASYEQY
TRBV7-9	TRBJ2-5	ASSLGGGVKTQY
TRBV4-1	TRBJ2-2	ASSQSQTSGRGTGELF
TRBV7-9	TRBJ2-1	ASSHRLAVNNEQF
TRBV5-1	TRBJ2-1	ASSMGLLAGGYEQF
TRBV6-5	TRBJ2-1	ASSYRLAGNEQF
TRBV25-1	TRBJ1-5	ASSDTGNQPQH
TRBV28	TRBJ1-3	ASSLSLTGRGNTIY
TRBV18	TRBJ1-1	ASSPLRAAEAF
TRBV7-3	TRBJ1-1	ASSLGGHENTEAF
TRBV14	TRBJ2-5	ASSYGQGVNRLETQY
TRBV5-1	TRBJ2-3	ASSIGLAGGEADTQY
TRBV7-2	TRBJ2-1	ASSLARLTYNEQF
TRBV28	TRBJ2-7	ASSFSWVVGPGGTYEQY
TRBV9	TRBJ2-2	ASSVGGLNTGELF
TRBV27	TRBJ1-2	ASSAKQGTALNYGYT
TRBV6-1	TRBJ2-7	ASSQRLAGYEQY
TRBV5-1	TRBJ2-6	ASSLEGSGANVLT
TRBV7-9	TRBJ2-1	ASSSRLAGGGEQF
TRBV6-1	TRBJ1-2	ASSERTAYYGYT
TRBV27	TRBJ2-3	ASSVGQGPDRGDTQY
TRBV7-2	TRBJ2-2	ASSLQGGPQTGELF
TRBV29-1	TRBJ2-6	SALTGSGANVLT
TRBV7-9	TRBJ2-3	ASSLDRRQY
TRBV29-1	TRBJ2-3	SADQPTDTQY
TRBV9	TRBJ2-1	ASSVARLAGASEQF
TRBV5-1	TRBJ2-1	ASSSQGQGFEQF
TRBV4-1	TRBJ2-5	ASSQLSAGRRGETQY
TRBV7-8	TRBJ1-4	ASSLTLAEEKLF
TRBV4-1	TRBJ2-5	ASSSRTEETQY
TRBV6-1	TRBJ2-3	ASSEAGNPDTQY